This TCR beta chain was captured by sequencing in a study of shared clonotypes between healthy human individuals. Across the whole study: There were three CD4 naive, three CD4 memory, two CD8 naive and one CD8 memory plates per donor. Findings of the study overall: It was anticipated that sequencing depth would influence how many clonotypes donors shared.

Naivety among CD8 cells was defined by CD45RO negativity and positive CCR7 selection, thereby excluding terminally differentiated effector memory CD45RA+ cells. Everyone who donated was a Caucasian adult who lived in Nashville, Tennessee. A note on this clone: As yet, its antigen is unknown.

The CDR3 length is 18 residues. Deletions cut 0 bases from V and 0 bases from J, with 17 bases between. In germline, CDR1 is SGHDN, CDR2 FVKESK. Splitting of each subset's genomic DNA was done evenly across several immunoSEQ plates. Sequenced by immunoSEQ multiplex PCR; TCRdb stores in-frame clones only, minus some. Among about 2.1 million clones listed, about 92% were seen once. The genes are TRBV14 and TRBJ2-5; D is unclear. The sample taken for sequencing was naive CD8+ T cells from PBMCs. This TCR came from a man younger than 35 in good health. Some clones in this sample may be carry-over from other donors' samples. The CDR3 protein is CASSQDWATTSYQETQYF. The CDR3 nucleotides read TGTGCCAGCAGCCAAGATTGGGCAACAACCTCGTACCAAGAGACCCAGTACTTC. Combining the CDR3 with reference TRBV14 and TRBJ2-5 gives the whole variable domain EAGVTQFPSHSVIEKGQTVTLRCDPISGHDNLYWYRRVMGKEIKFLLHFVKESKQDESGMPNNRFLAERTGGTYSTLKVQPAELEDSGVYFCASSQDWATTSYQETQYFGPGTRLLVL.